This T cell receptor (beta chain) was sequenced in a study of blood T cells in healthy people across ages. Using a J-beta primer mix together with a sample-barcoded 5' primer, a second PCR was run for roughly 6 to 12 cycles. TCRdb re-called the 5' RACE reads through MiXCR, storing one row per CDR3 protein. The sample yields 800,000 to 950,000 distinct CDR3 sequences, 25% to 35% seen once. Trimming took 4 bases from V and 2 from J, leaving 12 bases between them. Germline lookup yields CDR1 MNHEY and CDR2 SMNVEV (reference sequence). The CDR3 is 14 residues long. These records were also assigned to another study, of T cells of mothers and their children.

This chain links TRBV27 with TRBJ2-7; D might be TRBD2 (6 bases). The sample consisted of blood. The receptor was isolated from a woman between 40 and 55 years old in good health. This CDR3 is CASSSRDFTYEQYF. The DNA for the CDR3 is TGTGCCAGCAGTTCTCGGGACTTCACCTACGAGCAGTACTTC.